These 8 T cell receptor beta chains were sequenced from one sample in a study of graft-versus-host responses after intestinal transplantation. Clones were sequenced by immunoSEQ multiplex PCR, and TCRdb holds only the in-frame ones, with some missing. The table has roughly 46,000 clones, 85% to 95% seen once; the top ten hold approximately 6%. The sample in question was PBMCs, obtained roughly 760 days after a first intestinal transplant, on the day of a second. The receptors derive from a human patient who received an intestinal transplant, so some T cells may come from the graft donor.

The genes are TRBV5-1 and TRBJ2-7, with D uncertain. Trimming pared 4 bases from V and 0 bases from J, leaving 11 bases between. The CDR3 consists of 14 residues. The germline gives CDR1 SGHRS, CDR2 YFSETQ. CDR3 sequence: CASSRYQSSYEQYF. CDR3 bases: TGCGCCAGCAGCCGGTACCAAAGCTCCTACGAGCAGTACTTC.

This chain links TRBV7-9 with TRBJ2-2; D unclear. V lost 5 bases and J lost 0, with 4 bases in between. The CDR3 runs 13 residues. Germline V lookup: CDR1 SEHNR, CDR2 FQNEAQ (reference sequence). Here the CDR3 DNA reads TGTGCCAGCAGCACCACGAACACCGGGGAGCTGTTTTTT. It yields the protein CASSTTNTGELFF.

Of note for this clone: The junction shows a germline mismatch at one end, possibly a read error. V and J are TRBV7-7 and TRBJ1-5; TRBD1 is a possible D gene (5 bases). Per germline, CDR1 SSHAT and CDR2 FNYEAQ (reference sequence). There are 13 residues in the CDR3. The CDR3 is CASSPGTNQPQHF. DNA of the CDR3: TGTGCTAGCAGTCCAGGGACCAATCAGCCCCAGCATTTT. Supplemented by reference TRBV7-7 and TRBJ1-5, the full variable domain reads GAGVSQSPRYKVTKRGQDVTLRCDPISSHATLYWYQQALGQGPEFLTYFNYEAQPDKSGLPSDRFSAERPEGSISTLTIQRTEQRDSAMYRCASSPGTNQPQHFGDGTRLSIL.

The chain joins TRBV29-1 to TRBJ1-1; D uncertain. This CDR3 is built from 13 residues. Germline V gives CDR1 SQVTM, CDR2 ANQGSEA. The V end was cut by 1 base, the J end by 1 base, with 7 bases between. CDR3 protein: CSVEGNKNTEAFF. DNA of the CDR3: TGCAGCGTTGAAGGGAACAAGAACACTGAAGCTTTCTTT.

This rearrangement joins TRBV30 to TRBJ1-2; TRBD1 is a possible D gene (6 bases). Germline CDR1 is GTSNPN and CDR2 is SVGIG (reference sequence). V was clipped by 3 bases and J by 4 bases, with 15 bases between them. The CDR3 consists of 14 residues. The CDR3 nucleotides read TGTGCCTGGAGCGGCGCTGGGGGGCTCTATGGCTACACCTTC. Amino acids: CAWSGAGGLYGYTF. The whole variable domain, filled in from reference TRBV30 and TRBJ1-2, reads SQTIHQWPATLVQPVGSPLSLECTVEGTSNPNLYWYRQAAGRGLQLLFYSVGIGQISSEVPQNLSASRPQDRQFILSSKKLLLSDSGFYLCAWSGAGGLYGYTFGSGTRLTVV.

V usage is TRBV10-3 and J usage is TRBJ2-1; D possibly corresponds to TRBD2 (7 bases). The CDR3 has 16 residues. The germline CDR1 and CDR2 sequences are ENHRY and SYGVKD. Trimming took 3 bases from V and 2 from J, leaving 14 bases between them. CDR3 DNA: TGTGCCATCAGTGAAGGCGGGGGCAGTGCCTACAATGAGCAGTTCTTC. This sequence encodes CAISEGGGSAYNEQFF.

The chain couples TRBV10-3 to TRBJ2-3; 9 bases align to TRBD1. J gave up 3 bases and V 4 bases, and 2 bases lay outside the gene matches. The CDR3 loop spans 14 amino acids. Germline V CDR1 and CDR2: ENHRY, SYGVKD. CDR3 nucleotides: TGTGCCATCAGTGGGGGACAGGGTACAGATACGCAGTATTTT. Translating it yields CAISGGQGTDTQYF.

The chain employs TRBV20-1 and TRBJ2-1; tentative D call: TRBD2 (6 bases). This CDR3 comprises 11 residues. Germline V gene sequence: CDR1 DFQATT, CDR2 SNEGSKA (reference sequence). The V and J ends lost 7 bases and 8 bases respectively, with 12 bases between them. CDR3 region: CSDSRGDEQFF. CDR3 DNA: TGCAGTGACAGCCGCGGGGATGAGCAGTTCTTC.